These T cell receptor beta chains were read from a single sample in a study of T cell responses to AZD1222 COVID-19 vaccine. Here immunoSEQ multiplex PCR was the method, and the copy in TCRdb shows in-frame clones only, minus some. The top ten clones hold about 48% of a sample with roughly 100,000 clones, around 91% of them seen once. The sequences come from peripheral blood, collected on day 0 of AZD1222 vaccination. The receptors were gathered from an adult in good health. CDR3s include the opening cysteine and the closing phenylalanine or tryptophan. A D gene is named only where the DNA matches it firmly. Part of the rows lack a size; the others show once, few, many or a class for expanded clones.

J | D | length | size | V | DNA | CDR3
TRBJ2-1 | TRBD2 | 14 | once | TRBV6-5 | TGTGCCAGCAGCCCGGGACTAGCCTACAATGAGCAGTTCTTC | CASSPGLAYNEQFF
TRBJ1-3 | - | 13 | - | TRBV4-3 | TGCGCCAGCAGCCAGAGACCTGGAAACACCATATATTTT | CASSQRPGNTIYF
TRBJ2-1 | TRBD2 | 13 | - | TRBV13 | TGTGCCAGCAGTTGGGACTATAACAATGAGCAGTTCTTC | CASSWDYNNEQFF
TRBJ2-5 | - | 17 | - | TRBV3-1/TRBV3-2 | TGTGCCAGCAGCCAAGATTACCCAGGCGGTTTAGGAGAGACCCAGTACTTC | CASSQDYPGGLGETQYF
TRBJ1-1 | TRBD1 | 14 | - | TRBV18 | TGTGCCAGCTCCCCGGGACAGGGGGCCACTGAAGCTTTCTTT | CASSPGQGATEAFF
TRBJ2-1 | TRBD2 | 15 | - | TRBV7-2 | TGTGCCAGCAGCTTGAACCGGGAGGGGAGGAATGAGCAGTTCTTC | CASSLNREGRNEQFF
TRBJ2-2 | TRBD1 | 15 | - | TRBV7-8 | TGTGCCAGCAGCTATCAGGGGGCGAGTACCGGGGAGCTGTTTTTT | CASSYQGASTGELFF
TRBJ2-2 | - | 16 | - | TRBV4-3 | TGCGCCAGCAGCCAGGTTGTACTAGGCGACACCGGGGAGCTGTTTTTT | CASSQVVLGDTGELFF
TRBJ1-1 | - | 16 | - | TRBV28 | TGTGCCAGCAATGATTATGACAGTGCCATGAACACTGAAGCTTTCTTT | CASNDYDSAMNTEAFF
TRBJ1-2 | - | 13 | - | TRBV21-1 | TGTGCCAGCAGCCCCTGGGTCCCGGGAGGCTACACCTTC | CASSPWVPGGYTF
TRBJ1-6 | - | 14 | - | TRBV27 | TGTGCCAGCAGTAGATCGGACTTGGGTTCACCCCTCCACTTT | CASSRSDLGSPLHF
TRBJ1-1 | - | 15 | once | TRBV28 | TGTGCCAGCAGTGCCCTGGGGGAGAGACACACTGAAGCTTTCTTT | CASSALGERHTEAFF
TRBJ2-2 | TRBD2 | 18 | - | TRBV4-2 | TGTGCCAGCAGCCAGTCCCGGCGGGAGGGCCTGTTCACCGGGGAGCTGTTTTTT | CASSQSRREGLFTGELFF
TRBJ1-3 | - | 15 | - | TRBV25-1 | TGTGCCAGCAGTGACTCATGGACCCCGGAGAACACCATATATTTT | CASSDSWTPENTIYF
TRBJ2-1 | TRBD2 | 15 | - | TRBV28 | TGTGCCAGCAGGGTCCGGACTAGCGAATACAATGAGCAGTTCTTC | CASRVRTSEYNEQFF
TRBJ1-2 | - | 15 | few | TRBV28 | TGTGCCAGCAGTACAGGGTCTGGAGCTAACTATGGCTACACCTTC | CASSTGSGANYGYTF
TRBJ1-5 | - | 14 | - | TRBV19 | TGTGCCAGTAGTATTCGAGGAGAAATCAGGCCCCAGCATTTT | CASSIRGEIRPQHF
TRBJ2-7 | TRBD1 | 17 | - | TRBV27 | TGTGCCAGCAGTTTACTTCCAGGGGGCGGTGGGGCCTACGAGCAGTACTTC | CASSLLPGGGGAYEQYF
TRBJ1-5 | TRBD1 | 15 | - | TRBV19 | TGTGCCAGTAGCGTCCTGACAGGGGCGAATCAGCCCCAGCATTTT | CASSVLTGANQPQHF
TRBJ1-6 | TRBD1 | 16 | few | TRBV5-1 | TGCGCCAGCAGCTTAATCGGGACAGGGGAATCTTCACCCCTCCACTTT | CASSLIGTGESSPLHF
TRBJ2-3 | - | 14 | - | TRBV7-9 | TGTGCCAGCAGCCGCCAGGGAGGCACAGATACGCAGTATTTT | CASSRQGGTDTQYF
TRBJ1-1 | - | 12 | once | TRBV11-2 | TGTGCCAGCAGCTTAGAACAGGGTAATGCTTTCTTT | CASSLEQGNAFF
TRBJ1-3 | - | 12 | - | TRBV19 | TGTGCCAGCTATGACAGGGGAAACACCATATATTTT | CASYDRGNTIYF
TRBJ2-1 | TRBD1 | 15 | - | TRBV5-1 | TGCGCCAGCAGCATGGGACAGGTAGGCTACAATGAGCAGTTCTTC | CASSMGQVGYNEQFF
TRBJ2-5 | - | 14 | - | TRBV18 | TGTGCCAGCTCACCAGGAGGGGTTGAAGAGACCCAGTACTTC | CASSPGGVEETQYF
TRBJ2-1 | TRBD2 | 16 | - | TRBV6-2/TRBV6-3 | TGTGCCAGCAGTTACTCTCTAGCGGCCCTTGTCCATGAGCAGTTCTTC | CASSYSLAALVHEQFF
TRBJ1-5 | - | 15 | - | TRBV19 | TGTGCCAGTAGCCTATGGGGCTCGAGCAATCAGCCCCAGCATTTT | CASSLWGSSNQPQHF
TRBJ2-7 | - | 13 | - | TRBV25-1 | TGTGCCAGCAGTGATTCCGGCCACTACGAGCAGTACTTC | CASSDSGHYEQYF
TRBJ1-4 | - | 14 | - | TRBV28 | TGTGCCAGCGGTCGGGTTGGGCTGGGTGAAAAACTGTTTTTT | CASGRVGLGEKLFF
TRBJ2-2 | - | 15 | - | TRBV28 | TGTGCCAGCACCCTAGATGGACGAAGGGGCGGGGAGCTGTTTTTT | CASTLDGRRGGELFF
TRBJ1-3 | - | 16 | - | TRBV18 | TGTGCCAGCTCACCAATACAGTCCGACTCTGGAAACACCATATATTTT | CASSPIQSDSGNTIYF
TRBJ2-2 | TRBD1 | 15 | - | TRBV7-2 | TGTGCCAGCAGCCTAGGGACAGGCAACACCGGGGAGCTGTTTTTT | CASSLGTGNTGELFF
TRBJ2-7 | TRBD1 | 14 | - | TRBV28 | TGTGCCAGCAGCCTAGACAGGGTGGTCTACGAGCAGTACTTC | CASSLDRVVYEQYF
TRBJ1-5 | TRBD1 | 14 | - | TRBV27 | TGTGCCAGCAGTGCCCGGGACAGGAATCAGCCCCAGCATTTT | CASSARDRNQPQHF
TRBJ1-5 | - | 14 | - | TRBV7-8 | TGTGCCAGCAGCTTTGTACCAAGAGATCAGCCCCAGCATTTT | CASSFVPRDQPQHF
TRBJ1-1 | - | 13 | - | TRBV25-1 | TGTGCCAGCAGTGTGCAGGAGAACACTGAAGCTTTCTTT | CASSVQENTEAFF
TRBJ1-2 | - | 12 | once | TRBV7-2 | TGTGCCAGCAGCTTAGCGGGATTTGGCTACACCTTC | CASSLAGFGYTF
TRBJ1-5 | - | 16 | - | TRBV7-2 | TGTGCCAGCAGCTTATCCCGGGACGGCAACAATCAGCCCCAGCATTTT | CASSLSRDGNNQPQHF
TRBJ2-7 | TRBD2 | 14 | - | TRBV28 | TGTGCCAGCAGTTCTATAGCGGGGCCCTACGAGCAGTACTTC | CASSSIAGPYEQYF
TRBJ1-3 | TRBD1 | 15 | - | TRBV28 | TGTGCCAGCAGTTTTCAGGGGGTCTCAGGAAACACCATATATTTT | CASSFQGVSGNTIYF
TRBJ2-7 | TRBD2 | 15 | - | TRBV5-1 | TGCGCCAGCAGCTTGGTAGCGGGAGCAGGATTAGAGCAGTACTTC | CASSLVAGAGLEQYF
TRBJ2-1 | - | 17 | - | TRBV28 | TGTGCCAGCAGTAAACCTCGGACAGTCCTTACCTACAATGAGCAGTTCTTC | CASSKPRTVLTYNEQFF
TRBJ1-2 | - | 19 | - | TRBV14 | TGTGCCAGCAGCCAAGACCGACTCCGAACAGGGAAGGACGACTATGGCTACACCTTC | CASSQDRLRTGKDDYGYTF
TRBJ1-1 | TRBD1 | 15 | - | TRBV6-5 | TGTGCCAGCAGTTACAGGGGACAGGGCGCGTCTGAAGCTTTCTTT | CASSYRGQGASEAFF
TRBJ2-2 | TRBD1 | 16 | - | TRBV18 | TGTGCCAGCTCGCATTCCGGGACAGGGGTTACCGGGGAGCTGTTTTTT | CASSHSGTGVTGELFF
TRBJ2-2 | TRBD2 | 18 | - | TRBV9 | TGTGCCAGCAGCGTAGAGACTAGCGGGAGGGGTGGCACCGGGGAGCTGTTTTTT | CASSVETSGRGGTGELFF
TRBJ2-1 | - | 15 | few | TRBV19 | TGTGCCAGTAGTTTAGCGGATAGCTCCTACAATGAGCAGTTCTTC | CASSLADSSYNEQFF
TRBJ2-5 | - | 15 | - | TRBV7-9 | TGTGCCAGCAGCCACCAGAATCCCAGACAAGAGACCCAGTACTTC | CASSHQNPRQETQYF
TRBJ1-1 | - | 15 | - | TRBV19 | TGTGCCAGTAGCTCAACCGCTAGGGCCCGGGCTGAAGCTTTCTTT | CASSSTARARAEAFF
TRBJ2-7 | - | 13 | - | TRBV6-2/TRBV6-3 | TGTGCCAGCAGTTACCTCACGACTAGTGAGCAGTACTTC | CASSYLTTSEQYF
TRBJ1-1 | - | 15 | - | TRBV4-2 | TGTGCCAGCAGCCAAGATTTGGGTGTGGGGACTGAAGCTTTCTTT | CASSQDLGVGTEAFF
TRBJ1-2 | TRBD1 | 13 | - | TRBV10-1 | TGCGCCAGCAGCCCCGACAGGGACTATGGCTACACCTTC | CASSPDRDYGYTF
TRBJ2-1 | - | 14 | - | TRBV29-1 | TGCAGCGTTGGGGGGCTAGCGGCCGTCAATGAGCAGTTCTTC | CSVGGLAAVNEQFF
TRBJ2-7 | TRBD2 | 16 | - | TRBV19 | TGTGCCAGTAGTGTCTCAACTAGCGGAGCGTCCTACGAGCAGTACTTC | CASSVSTSGASYEQYF
TRBJ2-7 | TRBD2 | 15 | few | TRBV27 | TGTGCCAGCAGTCTGACCGGGACTAGCGGGAGCGAGCAGTACTTC | CASSLTGTSGSEQYF
TRBJ2-2 | TRBD2 | 16 | many | TRBV28 | TGTGCCAGCAGTCAACTAGCGGGAGTGAGCACCGGGGAGCTGTTTTTT | CASSQLAGVSTGELFF
TRBJ1-5 | TRBD1 | 16 | - | TRBV4-1 | TGCGCCAGCAGCCAGGTTGGACAGGGTGACAATCAGCCCCAGCATTTT | CASSQVGQGDNQPQHF
TRBJ1-5 | TRBD1 | 14 | - | TRBV30 | TGTGCCTGGAGCGATACAGGGGCGGATCAGCCCCAGCATTTT | CAWSDTGADQPQHF
TRBJ1-2 | - | 15 | - | TRBV27 | TGTGCCAGCAGTTTTCGTCCGGGACCGACCTATGGCTACACCTTC | CASSFRPGPTYGYTF
TRBJ1-5 | - | 15 | - | TRBV19 | TGTGCCAGTACCCGTTCCGGCGGTAGCAATCAGCCCCAGCATTTT | CASTRSGGSNQPQHF